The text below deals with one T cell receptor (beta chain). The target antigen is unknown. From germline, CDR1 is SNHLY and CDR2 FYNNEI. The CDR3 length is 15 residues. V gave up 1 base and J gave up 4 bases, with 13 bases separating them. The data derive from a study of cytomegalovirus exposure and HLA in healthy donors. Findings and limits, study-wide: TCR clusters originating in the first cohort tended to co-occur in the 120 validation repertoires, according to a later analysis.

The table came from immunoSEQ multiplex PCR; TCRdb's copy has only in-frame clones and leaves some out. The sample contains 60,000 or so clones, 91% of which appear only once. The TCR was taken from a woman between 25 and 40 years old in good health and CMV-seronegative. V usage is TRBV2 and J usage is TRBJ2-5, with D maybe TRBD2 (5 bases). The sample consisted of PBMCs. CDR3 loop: CASSEGPRSAETQYF. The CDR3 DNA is TGTGCCAGCAGTGAAGGCCCACGTAGCGCAGAGACCCAGTACTTC.